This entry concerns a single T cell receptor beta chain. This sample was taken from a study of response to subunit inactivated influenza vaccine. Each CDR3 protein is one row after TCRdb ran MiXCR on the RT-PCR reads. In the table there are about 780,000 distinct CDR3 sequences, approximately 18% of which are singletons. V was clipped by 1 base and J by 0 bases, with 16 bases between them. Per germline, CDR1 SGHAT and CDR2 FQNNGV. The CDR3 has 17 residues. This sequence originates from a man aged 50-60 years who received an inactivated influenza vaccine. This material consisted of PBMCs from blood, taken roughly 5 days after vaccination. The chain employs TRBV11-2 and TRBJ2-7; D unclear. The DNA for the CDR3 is TGTGCCAGCAGCTTAGGCCTCGGTCGACCTAGCTCCTACGAGCAGTACTTC. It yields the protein CASSLGLGRPSSYEQYF. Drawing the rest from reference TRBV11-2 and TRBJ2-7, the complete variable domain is EAGVAQSPRYKIIEKRQSVAFWCNPISGHATLYWYQQILGQGPKLLIQFQNNGVVDDSQLPKDRFSAERLKGVDSTLKIQPAKLEDSAVYLCASSLGLGRPSSYEQYFGPGTRLTVT.